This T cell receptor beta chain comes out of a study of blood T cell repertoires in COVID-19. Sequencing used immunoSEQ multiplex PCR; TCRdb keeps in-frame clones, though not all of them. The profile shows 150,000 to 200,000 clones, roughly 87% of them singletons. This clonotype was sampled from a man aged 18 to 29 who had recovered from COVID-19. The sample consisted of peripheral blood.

For the CDR3, the DNA is TGTGCCAGCAGATCAGGGTTCTCCTCTGGAAACACCATATATTTT. This translates into CASRSGFSSGNTIYF. The V gene is TRBV28, the J gene TRBJ1-3; tentatively, D is TRBD1 (5 bases). Trimming stripped 6 bases from V and 0 bases from J, with 12 bases between. Germline V gene data show CDR1 as MDHEN and CDR2 as SYDVKM. The CDR3 length is 15 residues.